The entry below describes one T cell receptor beta chain. Its cognate antigen is unknown. Trimming cost V 3 bases and J 3 bases; bases outside gene matches: 12. Germline values: CDR1 LNHDA, CDR2 SQIVND (reference sequence). CDR3 length equals 18 residues. Produced via immunoSEQ multiplex PCR; TCRdb's table is partial and in-frame only. The repertoire holds about 30,000 clones, 75% to 80% seen once, with around 2.2% in the top ten. The data are from a study of regulatory dendritic cells for organ transplantation. Study-level points and caveats: Regulatory dendritic cells appeared to expand memory CD8+ clones less than mature ones.

CD4+ or CD8+ T cells were sorted as naive CD45RA+ or memory CD45RO+. The sequenced sample was memory CD4+ T cells from blood. Subset noted: CD45RO+ memory T cells. The receptor was isolated from a human donor in good health. The chain employs TRBV19 and TRBJ2-1; 9 bases line up with TRBD2. The CDR3 protein is CASSITGSGSVSYNEQFF. In nucleotides, the CDR3 is TGTGCCAGTAGTATTACTGGTAGCGGGAGCGTTAGCTACAATGAGCAGTTCTTC. Based on the CDR3 plus reference TRBV19 and TRBJ2-1, the full variable domain is DGGITQSPKYLFRKEGQNVTLSCEQNLNHDAMYWYRQDPGQGLRLIYYSQIVNDFQKGDIAEGYSVSREKKESFPLTVTSAQKNPTAFYLCASSITGSGSVSYNEQFFGPGTRLTVL.